Each of the 17 T cell receptor beta chains below was sequenced from the same sample in a study of radiotherapy plus CTLA-4 blockade in lung cancer. Only in-frame clones appear in the TCRdb table, and some are missing; sequencing was by immunoSEQ multiplex PCR. Here the sample spans some 77,000 clones, around 88% being singletons. This specimen was peripheral blood, taken from a patient treated with radiotherapy plus ipilimumab. The origin of the receptors is a human donor with non-small cell lung cancer who had a partial response to radiotherapy plus ipilimumab.

This sequence joins TRBV5-1 and TRBJ1-2, with D possibly being TRBD1 (5 bases). This CDR3 has 15 amino acids. CDR1 and CDR2 (germline): SGHRS, YFSETQ. V lost 3 bases and J lost 6, with 18 bases in between. The CDR3 is CASSSALGRDNGYTF. The CDR3 DNA is TGCGCCAGCAGCTCCGCTTTGGGCAGGGATAATGGCTACACCTTC.

The V and J genes are TRBV27 and TRBJ2-6; no clear D gene. CDR3 length: 15 residues. Trimming stripped 3 bases from V and 1 base from J, with 7 bases between. CDR1 is MNHEY, CDR2 SMNVEV, per germline (reference sequence). CDR3 DNA: TGTGCCAGCAGTTTCTTCAGTTCTGGGGCCAACGTCCTGACTTTC. Its translation is CASSFFSSGANVLTF.

This rearrangement joins TRBV6-1 to TRBJ1-3; D ambiguous. Germline CDR1 is MNHNS and CDR2 is SASEGT. The CDR3 is made up of 13 amino acids. V was pared by 7 bases and J by 3 bases, with 10 bases between. The CDR3 sequence: CASTQQSGNTIYF. DNA for the CDR3: TGTGCCAGCACCCAACAGAGTGGAAACACCATATATTTT.

This clone has a single count. This chain links TRBV11-2 with TRBJ1-2; D remains unclear. The ends were cut back, 1 base at V and 0 bases at J, with 9 bases in the middle. CDR1 is SGHAT, CDR2 FQNNGV, per germline. CDR3 size: 15 residues. The CDR3 region is CASSLANYPNYGYTF. CDR3 in DNA: TGTGCCAGCAGCTTAGCAAACTACCCTAACTATGGCTACACCTTC. The variable domain in full, completed from reference TRBV11-2 and TRBJ1-2, reads EAGVAQSPRYKIIEKRQSVAFWCNPISGHATLYWYQQILGQGPKLLIQFQNNGVVDDSQLPKDRFSAERLKGVDSTLKIQPAKLEDSAVYLCASSLANYPNYGYTFGSGTRLTVV.

This clone was found once. The rearrangement joins TRBV28 to TRBJ2-7; D may be TRBD1 (6 bases). There are 14 residues in the CDR3. V was cut by 7 bases and J by 0 bases, with 13 bases left in between. The V gene's germline CDR1 is MDHEN and CDR2 SYDVKM. The CDR3 bases are TGTGCCAGCAAGTGGGGGCCGAACTCCTACGAGCAGTACTTC. Protein sequence: CASKWGPNSYEQYF.

The J gene is TRBJ2-5, the V gene TRBV2; D might be TRBD2 (7 bases). This CDR3 contains 14 residues. Germline V gene data show CDR1 as SNHLY and CDR2 as FYNNEI. Between the trimmed V and J ends, which lost 4 bases and 5 bases, there was a span of 14 bases. The DNA of the CDR3 is TGTGCCAGCAGTGGGCGGGGGCCGGGGGAGACCCAGTACTTC. As protein: CASSGRGPGETQYF.

V usage is TRBV4-1 and J usage is TRBJ2-5, with D perhaps matching TRBD1 (5 bases). Germline V lookup: CDR1 MGHRA, CDR2 YSYEKL. There are 14 residues in the CDR3. Trimming pared 1 base from V and 2 bases from J, leaving 8 bases between. The CDR3 sequence is CASSQGQIQETQYF. The CDR3 region has the DNA TGCGCCAGCAGCCAAGGACAGATACAAGAGACCCAGTACTTC.

The CDR3 nucleotides are TGTGCCAGCAGCCTATCTAGCGGGAGGTACAATGAGCAGTTCTTC. This codes for CASSLSSGRYNEQFF. The rearrangement links TRBV7-3 to TRBJ2-1; TRBD2 aligns across 11 bases. The CDR3 contains 15 residues. Unmatched junction bases numbered 4, after V lost 5 bases and J lost 4 bases. Germline-derived CDR1 and CDR2 are SGHTA and FQGTGA. The full variable domain, with the rest looked up from reference TRBV7-3 and TRBJ2-1, is GAGVSQTPSNKVTEKGKYVELRCDPISGHTALYWYRQSLGQGPEFLIYFQGTGAADDSGLPNDRFFAVRPEGSVSTLKIQRTERGDSAVYLCASSLSSGRYNEQFFGPGTRLTVL.

In its sample, this clone was seen once. This chain connects TRBV7-2 to TRBJ2-2, with D possibly being TRBD1 (5 bases). Per the germline V gene, CDR1 is SGHTA and CDR2 is FQGNSA. The ends were cut back, 1 base at V and 4 bases at J, with 10 bases in the middle. The CDR3 is made up of 15 amino acids. The CDR3 nucleotides are TGTGCCAGCAGCTTAGGCTCAGGGATCACCGGGGAGCTGTTTTTT. Residues: CASSLGSGITGELFF.

The gene calls are TRBV9 and TRBJ1-2; D remains ambiguous. CDR3 length equals 15 residues. V was pared by 0 bases and J by 0 bases, with 9 bases between. Germline CDR1 and CDR2: SGDLS and YYNGEE. CDR3 residues: CASSVDSYSNYGYTF. CDR3 sequence (DNA): TGTGCCAGCAGCGTAGACAGTTACTCTAACTATGGCTACACCTTC.

The J gene is TRBJ2-3, the V gene TRBV10-1, with no clear D. V lost 5 bases and J 2 bases, leaving 5 bases between the germline ends. The CDR3 runs to 12 residues. The germline CDR1 and CDR2 sequences are WNHNN and SYGVQD (reference sequence). DNA for the CDR3: TGCGCCAGCAGTCCCAACACAGATACGCAGTATTTT. Protein: CASSPNTDTQYF.

The chain carries TRBV27 and TRBJ1-1, with 8 bases that match TRBD1. The junction had 10 bases not matched to a gene; V was cut back by 3 bases and J by 4 bases. Per the germline V gene, CDR1 is MNHEY and CDR2 is SMNVEV (reference sequence). CDR3 size: 16 residues. CDR3 sequence (DNA): TGTGCCAGCAGTTTCTTAAACAGGGGGGCGCTCACTGAAGCTTTCTTT. Translated: CASSFLNRGALTEAFF.

The chain carries TRBV7-2 and TRBJ2-7; 8 nucleotides align to TRBD2. V lost 6 bases to trimming and J lost 10 bases; unmatched junction nucleotides: 8. Looked up from germline, CDR1 is SGHTA and CDR2 is FQGNSA. This CDR3 has 12 residues. CDR3 DNA: TGTGCCAGCAGTAGTCCAGCGGGAGTTCAGTACGTC. Its protein product is CASSSPAGVQYV.

The rearrangement links TRBV6-5 to TRBJ2-7; TRBD2 might be the D (5 bases). The CDR3 is made up of 13 amino acids. Trimming stripped 6 bases from V and 6 bases from J, with 15 bases between. From germline, CDR1 is MNHEY and CDR2 SVGAGI. The chain's CDR3 is CASRAISGSEQYV. The CDR3 DNA sequence: TGTGCCAGCAGAGCAATTAGTGGGAGCGAGCAGTACGTC.

The chain employs TRBV28 and TRBJ2-1; 13 bases match TRBD2. Germline-derived CDR1 and CDR2 are MDHEN and SYDVKM. V trimming: 5 bases; J trimming: 5 bases; junction bases outside the gene matches: 3. The CDR3 length is 15 residues. CDR3 DNA sequence: TGTGCCAGCAGTGCCGGACTAGCGGGGGACAATGAGCAGTTCTTC. Translating it yields CASSAGLAGDNEQFF. The whole variable domain, filled in from reference TRBV28 and TRBJ2-1, reads DVKVTQSSRYLVKRTGEKVFLECVQDMDHENMFWYRQDPGLGLRLIYFSYDVKMKEKGDIPEGYSVSREKKERFSLILESASTNQTSMYLCASSAGLAGDNEQFFGPGTRLTVL.

The V call is TRBV5-1, the J call TRBJ2-2; possibly TRBD1 for D (6 bases). V dropped 4 bases and J dropped 5 bases, with 15 bases sitting between them. The CDR3 is made up of 15 amino acids. Looked up from germline, CDR1 is SGHRS and CDR2 is YFSETQ. CDR3 sequence: CASSILGGSTGELFF. The CDR3 region has the DNA TGCGCCAGCAGCATTCTAGGGGGATCGACCGGGGAGCTGTTTTTT.

This sequence joins TRBV7-3 and TRBJ2-1, with D possibly being TRBD1 (6 bases). From germline, CDR1 is SGHTA and CDR2 FQGTGA. V was cut by 4 bases and J by 9 bases, with 13 bases left in between. The CDR3 is 13 residues long. CDR3 amino acids: CASSYFQGFEQFF. CDR3 in DNA: TGTGCCAGCAGCTACTTCCAGGGGTTTGAGCAGTTCTTC.